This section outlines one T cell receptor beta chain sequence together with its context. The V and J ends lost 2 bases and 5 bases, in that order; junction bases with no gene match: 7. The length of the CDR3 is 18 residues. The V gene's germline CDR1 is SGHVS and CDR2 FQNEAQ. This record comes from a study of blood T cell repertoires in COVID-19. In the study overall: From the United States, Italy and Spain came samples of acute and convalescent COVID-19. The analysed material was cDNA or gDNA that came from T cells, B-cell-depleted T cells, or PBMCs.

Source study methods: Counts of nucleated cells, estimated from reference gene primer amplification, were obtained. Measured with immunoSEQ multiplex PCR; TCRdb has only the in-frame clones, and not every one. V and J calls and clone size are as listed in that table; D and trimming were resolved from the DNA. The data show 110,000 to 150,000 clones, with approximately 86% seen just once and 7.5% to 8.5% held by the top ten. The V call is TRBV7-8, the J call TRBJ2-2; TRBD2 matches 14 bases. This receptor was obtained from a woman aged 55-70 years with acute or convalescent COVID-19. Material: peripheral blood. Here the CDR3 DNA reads TGTGCCAGCAGCTTAAAAGGGACTAGCGGGGGTCATACCGGGGAGCTGTTTTTT. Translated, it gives CASSLKGTSGGHTGELFF.